Each of the 31 T cell receptor beta chains below was sequenced from the same sample in a study of beta chain features in type 1 diabetes (dated by TCRdb to 2016 to 2018). Results and caveats for the whole study, not just this receptor: Type 1 diabetes patients showed a moderate but significant shortening of TCRB CDR3 length in all four CD4+ subsets.

The library was made by the immunoSEQ multiplex PCR assay. The entire amount of isolated RNA was reverse transcribed using the High Capacity cDNA Reverse Transcription Kit, so the sequenced TCRB transcripts were expressed ones. TCRdb retrieved this table from immuneACCESS and kept in-frame rearrangements only. Not all clones are present; in checked studies, unresolved V genes account for under half, and no reason is known for the remainder. For this sample there are a few hundred thousand clones; over 8.5% appear just once. About 0.6% of the sample rests with the top ten. These TCRs' antigens remain unknown. The sequencing sample was made of central memory CD4+ T cells from blood. Receptors originate from a young man with type 1 diabetes.

This chain links TRBV6-4 with TRBJ2-1; D uncertain. This CDR3 has 11 residues. Germline V gene data show CDR1 as MRHNA and CDR2 as SNTAGT. Trimming shortened V by 5 bases and J by 15 bases, and 14 bases separated the two germline ends. In nucleotides, the CDR3 is TGTGCCAGCAGTTCCACTCCTCCCCGGTTCTTC. The encoded protein is CASSSTPPRFF.

This clone was detected only a few times. The V gene is TRBV30, the J gene TRBJ2-3; 9 bases map to TRBD2. The germline CDR1 and CDR2 sequences are GTSNPN and SVGIG (reference sequence). CDR3 length equals 15 residues. Trimming removed 0 bases from V and 7 bases from J; junction bases left unmatched: 8. As DNA, the CDR3 is TGTGCCTGGAGTGTAGTGGGTAGCGGGAGAAATACGCAGTATTTT. Its protein product is CAWSVVGSGRNTQYF.

This clone was seen only a few times. The chain combines TRBV9 with TRBJ2-7; 10 bases match TRBD2. This CDR3 comprises 15 residues. Germline V lookup: CDR1 SGDLS, CDR2 YYNGEE. V dropped 3 bases and J dropped 6; count of bases not matched to a gene: 9. Here the CDR3 reads CASSAGLAGVAEQYF. The CDR3 DNA is TGTGCCAGCAGCGCGGGGCTAGCGGGAGTGGCCGAGCAGTACTTC.

This clone has only a few counts. This chain uses TRBV4-3 with TRBJ2-5; D is perhaps TRBD2 (6 bases). The CDR3 is made up of 16 amino acids. The ends were cut back, 2 bases at V and 1 base at J, with 14 bases in the middle. Germline V gives CDR1 LGHNA, CDR2 YSLEER. CDR3 region: CASSQSFAGTQETQYF. The CDR3 DNA is TGCGCCAGCAGCCAATCGTTCGCGGGGACCCAAGAGACCCAGTACTTC.

This clone has a handful of counts. The chain recombines TRBV28 with TRBJ1-4; TRBD1 matches at 9 bases. After removal of 4 bases from V and 8 bases from J, the junction contained 14 bases not matched to a gene. CDR1 and CDR2 (germline): MDHEN, SYDVKM. This CDR3 has 17 residues. CDR3 bases: TGTGCCAGCAGTTCGCGATTGAACAGGGGGCTAAGAGAAAAACTGTTTTTT. Residues: CASSSRLNRGLREKLFF. Filled out from reference TRBV28 and TRBJ1-4, the complete variable domain reads DVKVTQSSRYLVKRTGEKVFLECVQDMDHENMFWYRQDPGLGLRLIYFSYDVKMKEKGDIPEGYSVSREKKERFSLILESASTNQTSMYLCASSSRLNRGLREKLFFGSGTQLSVL.

V is TRBV11-2 and J is TRBJ1-5, with D possibly matching TRBD1 (5 bases). With 5 bases removed from V and 3 bases from J, the gap between germline ends came to 14 bases. Germline loops: CDR1 SGHAT, CDR2 FQNNGV. The CDR3 length is 15 residues. The chain's CDR3 is CASSLQWGVNQPQHF. Written as DNA, the CDR3 is TGTGCCAGCAGCCTACAGTGGGGCGTCAATCAGCCCCAGCATTTT.

V gene TRBV30 combines with J gene TRBJ2-7; 12 positions match TRBD2. J was trimmed by 12 bases and V by 2 bases; bases with no gene match: 5. This CDR3 has 12 residues. In germline, CDR1 is GTSNPN, CDR2 SVGIG (reference sequence). The CDR3 bases are TGTGCCTGGAGTCCGACTAGCGGGAGACCGTACTTC. Protein product: CAWSPTSGRPYF.

The table lists this clone with a few counts. The chain links TRBV29-1 to TRBJ2-7; TRBD2 is a possible D gene (6 bases). The V end lost 1 base, the J end lost 3 bases, and 16 bases lay between the germline ends. This CDR3 has 15 residues. Germline-derived CDR1 and CDR2 are SQVTM and ANQGSEA. CDR3 DNA sequence: TGCAGCGTTGAAGGACTAGGACCGAGGGTCTACGAGCAGTACTTC. This gives the protein CSVEGLGPRVYEQYF.

This chain connects TRBV18 to TRBJ2-7; D gene ambiguous. The germline CDR1 and CDR2 sequences are KGHSH and LQKENI. The V gene lost 4 bases and the J gene lost 1 base, with 11 bases spanning the gap. The CDR3 is 14 residues long. CDR3 in amino acids: CASSQGLVSYEQYF. The CDR3 coding sequence is TGTGCCAGCTCACAGGGATTAGTTTCCTACGAGCAGTACTTC.

This clone was seen a handful of times. The chain carries TRBV9 and TRBJ2-2, with a tentative D call TRBD2 (5 bases). The CDR3 spans 16 residues. Trimming took off 4 bases at V and 4 bases at J, with 17 bases between the two ends. CDR1 is SGDLS, CDR2 YYNGEE, per germline. CDR3 nucleotide sequence: TGTGCCAGCAGCTTACACGAAGGACTGCTCACCGGGGAGCTGTTTTTT. Translated, it gives CASSLHEGLLTGELFF.

V gene TRBV28 combines with J gene TRBJ2-5; TRBD1 is a possible D gene (5 bases). From germline, CDR1 is MDHEN and CDR2 SYDVKM. This CDR3 has 13 amino acids. V lost 4 bases, J lost 5 bases, and 11 bases lay in between. The CDR3 DNA follows: TGTGCCAGCAGTTCCAGGGTGGGGGAGACCCAGTACTTC. It yields the protein CASSSRVGETQYF.

This clone was observed a handful of times. The chain employs TRBV2 and TRBJ2-7; perhaps TRBD2 as D (6 bases). Trimming shortened V by 7 bases and J by 3 bases, and 13 bases separated the two germline ends. Per germline, CDR1 SNHLY and CDR2 FYNNEI. The CDR3 runs 13 residues. CDR3 region: CASTSASDYEQYF. The CDR3 bases are TGTGCCAGCACCTCGGCTAGCGACTACGAGCAGTACTTC. Together with reference TRBV2 and TRBJ2-7, the CDR3 gives the full variable domain: EPEVTQTPSHQVTQMGQEVILRCVPISNHLYFYWYRQILGQKVEFLVSFYNNEISEKSEIFDDQFSVERPDGSNFTLKIRSTKLEDSAMYFCASTSASDYEQYFGPGTRLTVT.

This clone was seen more than once but under ten times. The J gene is TRBJ2-2, the V gene TRBV27; TRBD1 aligns across 9 bases. V shed 5 bases, J shed 7 bases, and the junction held 17 bases outside the gene matches. Germline V gene sequence: CDR1 MNHEY, CDR2 SMNVEV (reference sequence). The length of the CDR3 is 18 residues. CDR3 amino acids: CASSPKGIRDRVHGELFF. CDR3 coding DNA: TGTGCCAGCAGTCCAAAAGGGATCCGGGACAGGGTTCACGGGGAGCTGTTTTTT.

This clone was seen only a few times. This rearrangement joins TRBV6-1 to TRBJ1-5; possible D gene TRBD1, 5 bases. The CDR3 sequence is 14 residues long. Germline V gene lookup returns CDR1 MNHNS and CDR2 SASEGT. Trimming stripped 8 bases from V and 1 base from J, with 12 bases between. CDR3 nucleotide sequence: TGTGCCAGCTCCGACAGCGGAAGCAATCAGCCCCAGCATTTT. Residues: CASSDSGSNQPQHF.

This clone has a handful of counts. V gene TRBV4-2 combines with J gene TRBJ2-3, with D perhaps matching TRBD1 (6 bases). V shed 5 bases and J shed 0 bases, with 9 bases lying between them. This CDR3 spans 14 amino acids. In germline, CDR1 is LGHNA, CDR2 YNFKEQ. The CDR3, as DNA: TGTGCCAGCAGCTTGGGGGCGAGCACAGATACGCAGTATTTT. Amino acid sequence: CASSLGASTDTQYF.

This rearrangement joins TRBV6-1 to TRBJ2-1, with D hard to call. V shed 5 bases and J shed 4 bases, with 6 bases lying between them. From germline, CDR1 is MNHNS and CDR2 SASEGT. This CDR3 is built from 12 residues. CDR3 region: CASSSRYNEQFF. CDR3 nucleotide sequence: TGTGCCAGCAGTTCTAGGTACAATGAGCAGTTCTTC.

The chain joins TRBV6-5 to TRBJ2-7; TRBD1 agrees at 9 bases. Germline-derived CDR1 and CDR2 are MNHEY and SVGAGI. The CDR3 spans 14 residues. V shed 1 base, J shed 6 bases, and the junction held 4 bases outside the gene matches. CDR3 protein: CASSYLDRGGEQYF. As DNA, the CDR3 is TGTGCCAGCAGTTACTTGGACAGGGGAGGCGAGCAGTACTTC.

This clone was observed a few times. One end of the junction varies from germline; a read error may be responsible. This chain joins TRBV5-4 and TRBJ2-7; D gene ambiguous. Germline loops: CDR1 SGHNT, CDR2 YYREEE (reference sequence). CDR3 length: 14 amino acids. The chain's CDR3 is CASSHVGSTYEQYF. The CDR3 nucleotides are TGCGCCAGCAGCCACGTTGGGTCAACCTACGAGCAGTACTTC.

This clone was detected only a few times. The chain carries TRBV18 and TRBJ2-7, with TRBD1 matching over 10 bases. This CDR3 comprises 16 residues. Germline values: CDR1 KGHSH, CDR2 LQKENI. V lost 3 bases to trimming and J lost 4 bases; unmatched junction nucleotides: 9. CDR3 in amino acids: CASSPNLAGQGYEQYF. CDR3 bases: TGTGCCAGCTCACCTAATTTGGCGGGACAGGGGTACGAGCAGTACTTC.

This clone has only a few counts. This rearrangement joins TRBV11-2 to TRBJ2-5; TRBD1 agrees at 8 bases. Trimming at V came to 5 bases and at J to 2 bases, leaving 4 bases not matched to a gene. The CDR3 is 14 residues long. Germline V lookup: CDR1 SGHAT, CDR2 FQNNGV. CDR3 residues: CASSRGQAQETQYF. Here the CDR3 DNA reads TGTGCCAGCAGCCGGGGACAGGCTCAAGAGACCCAGTACTTC.

The V call is TRBV6-6, the J call TRBJ2-7; 12 bases are a match to TRBD1. V shed 10 bases and J 4 bases; nucleotides not matched to a gene: 11. The CDR3 has 15 amino acids. Germline V lookup: CDR1 MNHNY, CDR2 SVGAGI (reference sequence). The CDR3 bases are TGTGCCACTGCCCAACCGGGACAGGGGGCTTACGAGCAGTACTTC. It translates to CATAQPGQGAYEQYF.

The V call is TRBV27, the J call TRBJ1-2; D not resolved. Looked up from germline, CDR1 is MNHEY and CDR2 is SMNVEV (reference sequence). This CDR3 region has 16 residues. Trimming removed 3 bases from V and 1 base from J, with 15 bases in between. For the CDR3, the DNA is TGTGCCAGCAGTTTTAGGGTGTCGGGGTATAACTATGGCTACACCTTC. It yields the protein CASSFRVSGYNYGYTF.

The chain couples TRBV5-1 to TRBJ2-1, with 12 bases lining up with TRBD2. J gave up 7 bases and V 3 bases, and 5 bases lay outside the gene matches. Germline V gives CDR1 SGHRS, CDR2 YFSETQ. This CDR3 has 15 amino acids. The CDR3 DNA reads TGCGCCAGCAGCTCCCTAGCGGGAGGGCCGAATGAGCAGTTCTTC. Amino acids: CASSSLAGGPNEQFF.

This clone was counted ten times or more. J is TRBJ1-3 and V is TRBV15; D ambiguous. Germline assignment: CDR1 LNHNV and CDR2 YYDKDF (reference sequence). V gave up 5 bases and J gave up 1 base, with 12 bases separating them. The CDR3 is 15 amino acids. CDR3 protein: CATSDRGVSGNTIYF. CDR3 sequence (DNA): TGTGCCACCAGCGACCGGGGTGTATCTGGAAACACCATATATTTT. The variable domain in full, completed from reference TRBV15 and TRBJ1-3, reads DAMVIQNPRYQVTQFGKPVTLSCSQTLNHNVMYWYQQKSSQAPKLLFHYYDKDFNNEADTPDNFQSRRPNTSFCFLDIRSPGLGDTAMYLCATSDRGVSGNTIYFGEGSWLTVV.

The chain uses TRBV30 and TRBJ2-7; 7 bases align to TRBD2. The CDR3 sequence is 11 residues long. CDR1 is GTSNPN and CDR2 is SVGIG in the germline V gene (reference sequence). The V segment lost 5 bases and the J segment 5 bases; nucleotides outside the gene matches: 3. The CDR3 nucleotides are TGTGCCTGGGGACTAGGGGACGAGCAGTACTTC. Amino acid sequence: CAWGLGDEQYF.

This clone appeared a few times. The gene calls are TRBV18 and TRBJ1-2, with a weak D call TRBD1 (6 bases). This CDR3 comprises 15 residues. In germline, CDR1 is KGHSH, CDR2 LQKENI. Trimming stripped 6 bases from V and 0 bases from J, with 14 bases between. The CDR3, as DNA: TGTGCCAGCTCGGTAGACAGGAGTGCTAACTATGGCTACACCTTC. It encodes CASSVDRSANYGYTF.

CDR3 nucleotides: TGTGCCAGCAGTTTCCTATTCGGGGCCTACGAGCAGTACTTC. Translating it yields CASSFLFGAYEQYF. The chain joins TRBV28 to TRBJ2-7, with D possibly matching TRBD2 (5 bases). Trimming took 3 bases from V and 2 from J, leaving 11 bases between them. There are 14 residues in the CDR3. The germline CDR1 and CDR2 sequences are MDHEN and SYDVKM.

The chain links TRBV4-1 to TRBJ2-1, with 8 bases lining up with TRBD2. In germline, CDR1 is MGHRA, CDR2 YSYEKL. This CDR3 is built from 16 residues. V was pared by 3 bases and J by 6 bases, with 10 bases of the junction left unmatched. CDR3 region: CASSHSGTSTLNEQFF. The CDR3 DNA reads as TGCGCCAGCAGCCATAGCGGGACCAGCACCCTCAATGAGCAGTTCTTC.

There are many counts of this clone. The rearrangement uses TRBV29-1 and TRBJ2-1, with 10 bases aligning to TRBD2. The germline gives CDR1 SQVTM, CDR2 ANQGSEA. This CDR3 spans 16 amino acids. Unmatched junction bases numbered 7, after V lost 0 bases and J lost 5 bases. CDR3 in amino acids: CSVEDRLSGRHNEQFF. As DNA, the CDR3 is TGCAGCGTTGAAGATCGTCTTAGCGGGAGGCACAATGAGCAGTTCTTC.

V usage is TRBV6-5 and J usage is TRBJ1-2; TRBD1 matches at 7 bases. This CDR3 comprises 15 residues. The V gene's germline CDR1 is MNHEY and CDR2 SVGAGI. Trimming took 4 bases from V and 2 from J; bases not matched to a gene: 7. CDR3: CASSSAGGGNYGYTF. The CDR3 DNA follows: TGTGCCAGCAGTTCCGCAGGGGGAGGCAACTATGGCTACACCTTC.

This clone appeared a few times. The V call is TRBV12-5, the J call TRBJ2-1; no firm D call. The CDR3 is made up of 12 amino acids. V lost 5 bases and J 7 bases, leaving 9 bases between the germline ends. Germline V gives CDR1 LGHNT, CDR2 FRNRAP. The CDR3 sequence: CASGPDRNEQFF. For the CDR3, the DNA is TGTGCTAGTGGTCCCGACCGTAATGAGCAGTTCTTC.